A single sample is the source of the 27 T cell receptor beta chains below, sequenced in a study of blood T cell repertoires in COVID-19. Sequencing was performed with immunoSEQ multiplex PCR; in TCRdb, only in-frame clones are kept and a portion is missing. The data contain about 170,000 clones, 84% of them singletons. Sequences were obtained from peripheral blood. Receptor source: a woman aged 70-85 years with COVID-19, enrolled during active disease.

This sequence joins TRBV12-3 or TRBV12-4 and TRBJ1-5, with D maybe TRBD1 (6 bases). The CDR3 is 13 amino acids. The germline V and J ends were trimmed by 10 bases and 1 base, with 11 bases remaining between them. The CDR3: CATSGESNQPQHF. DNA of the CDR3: TGTGCCACTTCAGGGGAGAGCAATCAGCCCCAGCATTTT.

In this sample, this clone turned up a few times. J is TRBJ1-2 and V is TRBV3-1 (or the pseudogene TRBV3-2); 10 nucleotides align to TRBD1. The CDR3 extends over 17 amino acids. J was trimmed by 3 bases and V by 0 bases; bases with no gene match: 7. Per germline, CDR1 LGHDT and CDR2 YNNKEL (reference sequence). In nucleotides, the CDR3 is TGTGCCAGCAGCCAAGAGGTGGGACAGGGGCTGGACTATGGCTACACCTTC. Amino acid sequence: CASSQEVGQGLDYGYTF.

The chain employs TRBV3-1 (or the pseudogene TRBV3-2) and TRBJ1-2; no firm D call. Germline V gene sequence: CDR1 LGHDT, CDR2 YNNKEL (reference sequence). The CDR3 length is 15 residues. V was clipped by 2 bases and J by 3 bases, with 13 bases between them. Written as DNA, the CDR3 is TGTGCCAGCAGCCAAAATCCCCAGCGGGACTATGGCTACACCTTC. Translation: CASSQNPQRDYGYTF.

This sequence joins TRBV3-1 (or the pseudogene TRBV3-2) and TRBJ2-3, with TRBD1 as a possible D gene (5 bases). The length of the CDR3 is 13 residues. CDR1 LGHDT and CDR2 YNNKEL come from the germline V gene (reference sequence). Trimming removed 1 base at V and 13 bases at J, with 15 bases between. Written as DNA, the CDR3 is TGTGCCAGCAGCCAAGCTGGAAGGGGAACAGAGTATTTT. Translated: CASSQAGRGTEYF.

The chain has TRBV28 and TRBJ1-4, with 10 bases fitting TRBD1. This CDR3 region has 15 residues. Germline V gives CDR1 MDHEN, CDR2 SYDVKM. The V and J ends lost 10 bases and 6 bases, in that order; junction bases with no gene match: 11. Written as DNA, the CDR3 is TGTGCCACCACTCGCTCCGGGACAGGGGATGAAAAACTGTTTTTT. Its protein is CATTRSGTGDEKLFF.

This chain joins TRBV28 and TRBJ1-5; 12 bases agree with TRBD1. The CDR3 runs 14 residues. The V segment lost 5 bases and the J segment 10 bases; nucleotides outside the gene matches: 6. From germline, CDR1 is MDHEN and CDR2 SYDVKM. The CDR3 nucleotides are TGTGCCAGCAGTCAGGGACAGGGGGCCCGACCCCAGCATTTT. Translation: CASSQGQGARPQHF.

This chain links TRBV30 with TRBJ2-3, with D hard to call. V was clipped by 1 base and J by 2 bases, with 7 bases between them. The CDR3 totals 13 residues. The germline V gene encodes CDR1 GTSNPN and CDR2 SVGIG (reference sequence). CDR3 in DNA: TGTGCCTGGAGTGGACTGTACACAGATACGCAGTATTTT. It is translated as CAWSGLYTDTQYF. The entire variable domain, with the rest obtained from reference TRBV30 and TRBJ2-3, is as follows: SQTIHQWPATLVQPVGSPLSLECTVEGTSNPNLYWYRQAAGRGLQLLFYSVGIGQISSEVPQNLSASRPQDRQFILSSKKLLLSDSGFYLCAWSGLYTDTQYFGPGTRLTVL.

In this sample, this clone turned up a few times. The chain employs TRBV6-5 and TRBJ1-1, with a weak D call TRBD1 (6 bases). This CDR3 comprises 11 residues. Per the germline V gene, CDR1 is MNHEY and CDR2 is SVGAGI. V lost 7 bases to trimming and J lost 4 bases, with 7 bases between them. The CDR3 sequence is CASTRGTEAFF. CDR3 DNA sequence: TGTGCCAGCACCAGGGGCACTGAAGCTTTCTTT.

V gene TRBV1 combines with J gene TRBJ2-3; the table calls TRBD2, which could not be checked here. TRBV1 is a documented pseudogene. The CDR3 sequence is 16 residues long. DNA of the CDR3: TGCACCAGCAGCCCCATGACTAGCGGGGGCACAGATACGCAGTATTTT. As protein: CTSSPMTSGGTDTQYF.

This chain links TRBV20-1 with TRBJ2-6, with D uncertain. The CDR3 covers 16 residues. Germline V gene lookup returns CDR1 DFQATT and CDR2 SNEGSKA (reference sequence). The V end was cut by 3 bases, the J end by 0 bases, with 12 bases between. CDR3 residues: CSASGRVYSGANVLTF. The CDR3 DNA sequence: TGCAGTGCTAGTGGTCGGGTCTACTCTGGGGCCAACGTCCTGACTTTC.

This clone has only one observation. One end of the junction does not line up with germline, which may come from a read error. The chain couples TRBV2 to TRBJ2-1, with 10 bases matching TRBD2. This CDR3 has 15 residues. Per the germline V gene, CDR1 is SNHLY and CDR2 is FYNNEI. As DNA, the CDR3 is TGTGCCAGCAGCCCCAGCGGGAGGGGATACAATGGGCAGTTCTTC. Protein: CASSPSGRGYNGQFF.

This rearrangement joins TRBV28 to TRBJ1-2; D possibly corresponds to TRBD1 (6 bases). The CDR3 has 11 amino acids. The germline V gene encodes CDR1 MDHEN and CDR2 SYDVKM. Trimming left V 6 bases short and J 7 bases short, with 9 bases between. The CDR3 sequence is CASSYRAGYTF. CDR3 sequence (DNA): TGTGCCAGCAGCTACAGGGCTGGCTACACCTTC.

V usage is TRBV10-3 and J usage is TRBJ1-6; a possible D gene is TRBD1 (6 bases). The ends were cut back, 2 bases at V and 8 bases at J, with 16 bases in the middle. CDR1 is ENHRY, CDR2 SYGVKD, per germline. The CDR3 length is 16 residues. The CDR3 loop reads CAISEVRGTIDSPLHF. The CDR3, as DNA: TGTGCCATCAGTGAGGTCAGGGGAACTATAGATTCACCCCTCCACTTT.

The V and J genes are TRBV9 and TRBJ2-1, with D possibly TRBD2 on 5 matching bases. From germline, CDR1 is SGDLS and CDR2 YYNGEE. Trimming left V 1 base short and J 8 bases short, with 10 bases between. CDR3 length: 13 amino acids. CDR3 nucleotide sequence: TGTGCCAGCAGCGTAAATTTGGGAGATGAGCAGTTCTTC. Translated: CASSVNLGDEQFF.

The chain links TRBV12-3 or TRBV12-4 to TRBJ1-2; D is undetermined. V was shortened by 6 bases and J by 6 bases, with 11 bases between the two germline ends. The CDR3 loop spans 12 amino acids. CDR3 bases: TGTGCCAGCAGGGGCACCCTTGATGGCTACACCTTC. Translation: CASRGTLDGYTF.

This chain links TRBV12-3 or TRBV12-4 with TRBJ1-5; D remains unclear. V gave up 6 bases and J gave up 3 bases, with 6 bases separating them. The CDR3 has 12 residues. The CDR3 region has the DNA TGTGCCAGCAGGGCTCCCAATCAGCCCCAGCATTTT. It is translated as CASRAPNQPQHF.

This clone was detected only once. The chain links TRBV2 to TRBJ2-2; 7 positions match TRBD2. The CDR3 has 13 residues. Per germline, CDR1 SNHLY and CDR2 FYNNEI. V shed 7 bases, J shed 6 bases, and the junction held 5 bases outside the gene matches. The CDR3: CASTGSGAGELFF. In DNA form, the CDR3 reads TGTGCCAGCACGGGCAGCGGGGCCGGGGAGCTGTTTTTT. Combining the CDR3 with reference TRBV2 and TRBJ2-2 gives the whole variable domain EPEVTQTPSHQVTQMGQEVILRCVPISNHLYFYWYRQILGQKVEFLVSFYNNEISEKSEIFDDQFSVERPDGSNFTLKIRSTKLEDSAMYFCASTGSGAGELFFGEGSRLTVL.

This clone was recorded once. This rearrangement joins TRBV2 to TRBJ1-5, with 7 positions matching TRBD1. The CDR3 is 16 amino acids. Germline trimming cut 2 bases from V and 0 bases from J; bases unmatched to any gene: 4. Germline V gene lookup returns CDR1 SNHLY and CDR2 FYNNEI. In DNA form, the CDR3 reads TGTGCCAGCAGTGAAAGGGGGCAGTATAGCAATCAGCCCCAGCATTTT. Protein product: CASSERGQYSNQPQHF.

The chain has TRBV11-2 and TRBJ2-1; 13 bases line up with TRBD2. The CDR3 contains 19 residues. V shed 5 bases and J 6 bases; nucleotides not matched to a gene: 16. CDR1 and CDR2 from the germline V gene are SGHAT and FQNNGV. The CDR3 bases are TGTGCCAGCAGCAAAACCGGGACTAGCGGGGCCCTGTCCCTCAATGAGCAGTTCTTC. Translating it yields CASSKTGTSGALSLNEQFF.

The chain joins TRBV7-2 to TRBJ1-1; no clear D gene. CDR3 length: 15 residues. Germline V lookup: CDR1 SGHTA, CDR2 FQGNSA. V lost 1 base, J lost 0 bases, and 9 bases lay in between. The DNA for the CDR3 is TGTGCCAGCAGCTTAGAAGTGGGCCTGAACACTGAAGCTTTCTTT. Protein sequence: CASSLEVGLNTEAFF.

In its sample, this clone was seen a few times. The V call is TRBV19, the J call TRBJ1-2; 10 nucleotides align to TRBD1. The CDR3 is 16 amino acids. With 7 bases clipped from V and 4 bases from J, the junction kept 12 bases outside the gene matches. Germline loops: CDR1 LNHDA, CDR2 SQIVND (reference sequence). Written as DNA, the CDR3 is TGTGCCAGTACCTATCCCAGGACAGGGGGAACCTATGGCTACACCTTC. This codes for CASTYPRTGGTYGYTF.

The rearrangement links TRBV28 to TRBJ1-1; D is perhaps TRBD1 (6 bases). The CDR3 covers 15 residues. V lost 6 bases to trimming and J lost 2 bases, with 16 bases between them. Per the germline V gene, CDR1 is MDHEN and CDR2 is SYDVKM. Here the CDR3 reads CASRASGGDNTEAFF. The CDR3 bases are TGTGCCAGCAGGGCCTCGGGGGGCGACAACACTGAAGCTTTCTTT.

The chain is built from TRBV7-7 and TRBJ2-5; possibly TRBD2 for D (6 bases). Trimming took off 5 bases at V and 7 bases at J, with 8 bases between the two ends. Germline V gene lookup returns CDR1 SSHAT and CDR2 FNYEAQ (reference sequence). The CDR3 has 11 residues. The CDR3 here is CASSQAGTQYF. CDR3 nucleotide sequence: TGTGCCAGCAGCCAAGCGGGGACCCAGTACTTC.

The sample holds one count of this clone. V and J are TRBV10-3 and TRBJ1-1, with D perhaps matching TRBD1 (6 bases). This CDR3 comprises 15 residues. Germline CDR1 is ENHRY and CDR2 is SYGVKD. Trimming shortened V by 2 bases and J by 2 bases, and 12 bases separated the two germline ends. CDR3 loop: CAISEPGHPNTEAFF. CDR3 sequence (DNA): TGTGCCATCAGTGAGCCGGGACATCCCAACACTGAAGCTTTCTTT.

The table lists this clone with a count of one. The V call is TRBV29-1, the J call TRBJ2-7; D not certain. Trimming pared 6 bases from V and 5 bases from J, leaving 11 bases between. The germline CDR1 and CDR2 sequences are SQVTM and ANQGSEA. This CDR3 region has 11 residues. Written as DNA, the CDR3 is TGCAGCGTCCAGTTCCTCGACGAGCAGTACTTC. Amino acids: CSVQFLDEQYF.

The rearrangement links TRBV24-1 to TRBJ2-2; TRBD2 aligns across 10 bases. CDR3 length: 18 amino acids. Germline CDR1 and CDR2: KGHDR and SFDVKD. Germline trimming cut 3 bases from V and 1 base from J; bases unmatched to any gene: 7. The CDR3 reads CATSDVLAGVLNTGELFF. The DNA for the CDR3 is TGTGCCACCAGTGATGTGCTAGCGGGGGTGCTGAACACCGGGGAGCTGTTTTTT.

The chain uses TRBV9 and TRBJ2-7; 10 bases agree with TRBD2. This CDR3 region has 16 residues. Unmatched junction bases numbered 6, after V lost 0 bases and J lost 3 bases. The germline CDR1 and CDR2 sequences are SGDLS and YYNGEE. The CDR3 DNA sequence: TGTGCCAGCAGCGTAGCTAGCGGGAGTTCCTACTACGAGCAGTACTTC. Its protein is CASSVASGSSYYEQYF.